Included here is one T cell receptor beta chain sequence, with context. Its specificity is unknown. The data originate from a study of T cell responses to AZD1222 COVID-19 vaccine. The germline V gene has CDR1 SGHDT and CDR2 YYEEEE. CDR3 length: 11 residues. Trimming took 5 bases from V and 6 from J, leaving 8 bases between them. The table came from immunoSEQ multiplex PCR; TCRdb's copy has only in-frame clones and leaves some out. The data hold 100,000 to 150,000 clones, with over 75% observed a single time. Findings and caveats of the study: As reported, nearly half of all spike-specific TCRs target variant regions that are unmutated. Spike regions recognized by vaccine-associated CD4 TCRs spanned the protein, led by 160-218 and 743-854.

Source: peripheral blood, taken on day 0 of AZD1222 vaccination. The clonotype originates from an adult in good health. The chain is built from TRBV5-6 and TRBJ1-1, with unresolved D. The DNA of the CDR3 is TGTGCCAGCAGTATGGAGTCTGAAGCTTTCTTT. The encoded protein is CASSMESEAFF.